Each of the 25 T cell receptor beta chains below was sequenced from the same sample in a study of T-cell memory formation after mild COVID-19. MiXCR was run by TCRdb on the 5' RACE reads, yielding one entry per CDR3 protein. This table has about 350,000 distinct CDR3 sequences, around 13% appearing once. The sequencing sample was made of PBMCs or a T cell subset sorted from them (not recorded which). These receptors originate from a man aged 18 to 29 who had mild COVID-19 (a few samples of this study predate the infection). Cell type and time point are not known.

The chain joins TRBV3-1 to TRBJ2-3; 8 bases match TRBD2. There are 15 residues in the CDR3. With 4 bases clipped from V and 4 bases from J, the junction kept 7 bases outside the gene matches. Germline lookup yields CDR1 LGHDT and CDR2 YNNKEL (reference sequence). CDR3 sequence (DNA): TGTGCCAGCAGCCCGGTAGCGGGGATGGCAGATACGCAGTATTTT. Residues: CASSPVAGMADTQYF.

The chain uses TRBV20-1 and TRBJ1-6, with 10 bases identical to TRBD1. Germline loops: CDR1 DFQATT, CDR2 SNEGSKA (reference sequence). The CDR3 has 14 amino acids. Trimming at V came to 6 bases and at J to 9 bases, leaving 8 bases not matched to a gene. The CDR3 sequence: CSAKTGTGVSPLHF. CDR3 DNA: TGCAGTGCCAAAACCGGGACAGGGGTTTCACCCCTCCACTTT.

This clonotype was seen a few times. The chain links TRBV7-9 to TRBJ2-6; 10 bases fit TRBD1. Germline CDR1 reads SEHNR; CDR2 reads FQNEAQ (reference sequence). CDR3 size: 22 residues. Trimming took 5 bases from V and 8 from J; bases not matched to a gene: 27. The CDR3 sequence: CASSPAQFTGTGVQRRTNVLTF. CDR3 DNA sequence: TGTGCCAGCAGCCCCGCACAGTTTACCGGGACAGGGGTCCAGAGGCGAACCAACGTCCTGACTTTC.

Ten or more counts support this clonotype. The CDR3 sequence is CASSLNPSGTTDTQYF. The DNA for the CDR3 is TGCGCCAGCAGCTTAAATCCTAGCGGTACCACAGATACGCAGTATTTT. The chain joins TRBV5-1 to TRBJ2-3; 7 positions match TRBD2. Unmatched junction bases numbered 8, after V lost 2 bases and J lost 2 bases. CDR3 length: 16 amino acids. In germline, CDR1 is SGHRS, CDR2 YFSETQ.

This clonotype was recorded a few times. The rearrangement joins TRBV20-1 to TRBJ2-3; D is ambiguous. This CDR3 is 14 amino acids long. Germline V CDR1 and CDR2: DFQATT, SNEGSKA (reference sequence). V lost 6 bases to trimming and J lost 0 bases, with 13 bases between them. The CDR3 sequence: CSATGPLSTDTQYF. Written as DNA, the CDR3 is TGCAGTGCGACCGGACCCCTCAGCACAGATACGCAGTATTTT.

This clonotype has only a few counts. The V and J genes are TRBV25-1 and TRBJ1-1; D gene uncertain. V was clipped by 7 bases and J by 5 bases, with 14 bases between them. CDR1 MGHDK and CDR2 SYGVNS come from the germline V gene. The length of the CDR3 is 13 residues. DNA for the CDR3: TGTGCCAGCAAAATGGGGTTGGGGACTGAAGCTTTCTTT. Its translation: CASKMGLGTEAFF.

This clonotype was observed at least ten times. The chain is built from TRBV7-9 and TRBJ2-3; the D gene could be TRBD1 or TRBD2 (5 bases each). V was cut by 4 bases and J by 5 bases, with 16 bases left in between. The CDR3 is 15 amino acids. Germline V lookup: CDR1 SEHNR, CDR2 FQNEAQ (reference sequence). Here the CDR3 reads CASSWGSAGEDTQYF. In DNA, the CDR3 is TGTGCCAGCAGCTGGGGGAGCGCTGGGGAAGATACGCAGTATTTT.

The V call is TRBV5-1, the J call TRBJ2-5; D unresolved. Deletions cut 0 bases from V and 2 bases from J, with 11 bases between. CDR1 and CDR2 from the germline V gene are SGHRS and YFSETQ. This CDR3 contains 15 residues. The CDR3 sequence is CASSLAVSGQETQYF. The CDR3 bases are TGCGCCAGCAGCTTGGCCGTATCAGGTCAAGAGACCCAGTACTTC.

This clonotype turned up a few times. The rearrangement joins TRBV6-1 to TRBJ1-1, with D uncertain. Deletions cut 2 bases from V and 0 bases from J, with 28 bases between. The germline gives CDR1 MNHNS, CDR2 SASEGT. The CDR3 contains 21 residues. Here the CDR3 DNA reads TGTGCCAGCAGTGAACAGATTAGATTTGAGATGGAATCCCGACTGAACACTGAAGCTTTCTTT. It codes for CASSEQIRFEMESRLNTEAFF.

The rearrangement links TRBV4-2 to TRBJ2-3; D is unresolved. V was pared by 0 bases and J by 2 bases, with 12 bases between. The V gene's germline CDR1 is LGHNA and CDR2 YNFKEQ. The CDR3 contains 16 residues. This CDR3 is CASSQERIGNTDTQYF. In DNA, the CDR3 is TGTGCCAGCAGCCAAGAGAGAATCGGCAACACAGATACGCAGTATTTT.

This clonotype was seen only a few times. This rearrangement joins TRBV7-7 to TRBJ2-3; the D gene could be TRBD1 or TRBD2 (5 bases each). The CDR3 covers 17 residues. Germline CDR1 is SSHAT and CDR2 is FNYEAQ (reference sequence). V lost 5 bases to trimming and J lost 0 bases, with 18 bases between them. CDR3 sequence reads: CASSPRPWGSSTDTQYF. The CDR3 bases are TGTGCCAGCAGCCCCCGCCCCTGGGGGTCTAGCACAGATACGCAGTATTTT. Combining the CDR3 with reference TRBV7-7 and TRBJ2-3 gives the whole variable domain GAGVSQSPRYKVTKRGQDVTLRCDPISSHATLYWYQQALGQGPEFLTYFNYEAQPDKSGLPSDRFSAERPEGSISTLTIQRTEQRDSAMYRCASSPRPWGSSTDTQYFGPGTRLTVL.

This clonotype was picked up many times. This sequence joins TRBV27 and TRBJ2-1; either TRBD1 or TRBD2 may fit D (5 bases each). Germline assignment: CDR1 MNHEY and CDR2 SMNVEV (reference sequence). The V end was cut by 7 bases, the J end by 1 base, with 11 bases between. The CDR3 loop spans 14 amino acids. As DNA, the CDR3 is TGTGCCAGCACGACGGGGCCATCCTACAATGAGCAGTTCTTC. This translates into CASTTGPSYNEQFF.

This clonotype was seen repeatedly, ten times or more. The V call is TRBV7-9, the J call TRBJ2-2; D not resolved. V lost 6 bases, J lost 3 bases, and 17 bases lay in between. The CDR3 spans 16 residues. CDR1 SEHNR and CDR2 FQNEAQ come from the germline V gene (reference sequence). The CDR3 spells CASRKNRDGDTGELFF. The CDR3 DNA reads TGTGCCAGCAGGAAAAACCGAGACGGCGACACCGGGGAGCTGTTTTTT.

Only a few counts were recorded for this clonotype. The chain has TRBV9 and TRBJ2-3, with 8 bases identical to TRBD2. Germline trimming cut 7 bases from V and 2 bases from J; bases unmatched to any gene: 9. This CDR3 contains 15 residues. Germline values: CDR1 SGDLS, CDR2 YYNGEE. DNA of the CDR3: TGTGCCAGCTCCAGTGCGGGGGGTGTCACAGATACGCAGTATTTT. Translating gives CASSSAGGVTDTQYF. Full variable domain (outside the CDR3, taken from reference TRBV9 and TRBJ2-3): DSGVTQTPKHLITATGQRVTLRCSPRSGDLSVYWYQQSLDQGLQFLIQYYNGEERAKGNILERFSAQQFPDLHSELNLSSLELGDSALYFCASSSAGGVTDTQYFGPGTRLTVL.

The chain joins TRBV5-4 to TRBJ2-3; TRBD2 matches 8 bases. Germline CDR1 and CDR2: SGHNT and YYREEE (reference sequence). The CDR3 runs to 17 residues. The V segment lost 3 bases and the J segment 0 bases; nucleotides outside the gene matches: 9. The DNA for the CDR3 is TGTGCCAGCAGCTGGGTAGCGGGGTCCGGAAGCACAGATACGCAGTATTTT. It translates to CASSWVAGSGSTDTQYF.

The chain employs TRBV4-1 and TRBJ1-2; 7 nucleotides line up with TRBD1. J lost 4 bases, V lost 3 bases, and 11 bases had no gene match. Per germline, CDR1 MGHRA and CDR2 YSYEKL. The CDR3 length is 16 residues. In nucleotides, the CDR3 is TGCGCCAGCAGCCACCCCGGTGAAGGGGGCATCTATGGCTACACCTTC. It specifies CASSHPGEGGIYGYTF.

This clonotype showed up many times. The chain couples TRBV5-1 to TRBJ2-1; 11 positions agree with TRBD2. Trimming removed 4 bases from V and 2 bases from J; junction bases left unmatched: 2. Per the germline V gene, CDR1 is SGHRS and CDR2 is YFSETQ. The CDR3 is 15 residues long. The DNA of the CDR3 is TGCGCCAGCAGCCGACTAGCGGGGACCTACAATGAGCAGTTCTTC. Residues: CASSRLAGTYNEQFF.

This clonotype has only a few counts. The J gene is TRBJ2-7, the V gene TRBV5-1; TRBD2 is a possible D gene (5 bases). The CDR3 has 16 residues. The germline V gene encodes CDR1 SGHRS and CDR2 YFSETQ. Trimming stripped 2 bases from V and 7 bases from J, with 22 bases between. The CDR3 bases are TGCGCCAGCAGCTTCGCCCCCCGGACTTCGGCTGGGGAGCAGTACTTC. Protein product: CASSFAPRTSAGEQYF.

This chain connects TRBV2 to TRBJ1-1, with D possibly TRBD1 on 6 matching bases. Trimming took 5 bases from V and 7 from J, leaving 17 bases between them. There are 14 residues in the CDR3. Germline CDR1 reads SNHLY; CDR2 reads FYNNEI. Here the CDR3 reads CASSRQGSGFEAFF. The CDR3 nucleotides read TGTGCCAGCAGTCGTCAGGGGAGCGGATTTGAAGCTTTCTTT.

The rearrangement joins TRBV7-2 to TRBJ2-1; 12 bases match TRBD2. Germline-derived CDR1 and CDR2 are SGHTA and FQGNSA. V dropped 0 bases and J dropped 6; count of bases not matched to a gene: 15. The CDR3 is 20 amino acids. The DNA of the CDR3 is TGTGCCAGCAGCTTAGCGCTCAGGAAGGGACTAGCGGGTAGCCGCAATGAGCAGTTCTTC. Translation: CASSLALRKGLAGSRNEQFF.

This chain connects TRBV5-1 to TRBJ1-1; D remains unclear. Germline V gene data show CDR1 as SGHRS and CDR2 as YFSETQ. Trimming stripped 4 bases from V and 4 bases from J, with 14 bases between. CDR3 length: 14 residues. For the CDR3, the DNA is TGCGCCAGCAGCCCCCTCTCGGGTGGCACTGAAGCTTTCTTT. Amino acids: CASSPLSGGTEAFF.

This clonotype turned up a few times. This sequence joins TRBV4-2 and TRBJ1-2, with D unclear. Germline V gene data show CDR1 as LGHNA and CDR2 as YNFKEQ. The V and J ends lost 4 bases and 7 bases respectively, with 25 bases between them. The CDR3 loop spans 17 amino acids. In nucleotides, the CDR3 is TGTGCCAGCAGCCCTTTAGAGTTGGCAGCTACTTTGCGTGGCTACACCTTC. It translates to CASSPLELAATLRGYTF.

This clonotype has just one count. V gene TRBV7-9 combines with J gene TRBJ2-3; 8 bases are shared with TRBD2. With 5 bases clipped from V and 1 base from J, the junction kept 8 bases outside the gene matches. Germline V gene data show CDR1 as SEHNR and CDR2 as FQNEAQ (reference sequence). The CDR3 totals 16 residues. This CDR3 reads CASSPSRGGRTDTQYF. CDR3 coding DNA: TGTGCCAGCAGCCCCTCGCGCGGGGGGCGCACAGATACGCAGTATTTT.

This clonotype was counted only a few times. The chain has TRBV7-2 and TRBJ1-4; TRBD1 matches at 7 bases. The CDR3 runs to 14 residues. Losses at the gene ends were 2 bases for V and 8 bases for J; bases not matched to a gene: 5. The germline gives CDR1 SGHTA, CDR2 FQGNSA. The CDR3 is CASSLPGGWEKLFF. The CDR3 nucleotides read TGTGCCAGCAGCTTACCAGGGGGGTGGGAAAAACTGTTTTTT.

In its sample, this clonotype was seen many times. The chain recombines TRBV4-3 with TRBJ2-1; D unresolved. Germline V gene lookup returns CDR1 LGHNA and CDR2 YSLEER. V was shortened by 1 base and J by 5 bases, with 12 bases between the two germline ends. The CDR3 extends over 15 amino acids. The CDR3 is CASSQAPLGNNEQFF. In DNA form, the CDR3 reads TGCGCCAGCAGCCAAGCCCCCTTGGGGAACAATGAGCAGTTCTTC.